The present T cell receptor beta chain was sequenced within a study of cytomegalovirus exposure and HLA in healthy donors. The wider study: HLA-typed donors were the source of tens of millions of unique TCRs held in an early data release. Study-wide results and limits: In a later analysis, TCR association rates varied by HLA locus: DRB1 most, HLA-C fewest. A later analysis linked 15,000 to 20,000 TCR beta sequences to HLA alleles at 0.05 false discovery rate. The study found most TCR sequences rare, yet found some public TCRs in many donors.

Concerning this clone itself: Its antigen remains unknown. Other DNA sequences in the sample encode the same CDR3.

The CDR3 length is 15 residues. Germline CDR1 is KGHSH and CDR2 is LQKENI. V gave up 6 bases and J gave up 5 bases, with 17 bases separating them. Amplification used 60 Vbeta primers and 13 Jbeta primers. Measured with immunoSEQ multiplex PCR; TCRdb has only the in-frame clones, and not every one. The sample gives more than 95,000 clones, 60% to 80% of which show up once; 5.8% is in the top ten. The sequenced sample was PBMCs. The clonotype originates from a man aged 55 to 70 in good health and CMV-seropositive. The chain employs TRBV18 and TRBJ2-1; weak D call: TRBD2 (6 bases). The CDR3 nucleotides read TGTGCCAGCTCCCCCCAGGGCGGGATCGACAATGAGCAGTTCTTC. Translation: CASSPQGGIDNEQFF.